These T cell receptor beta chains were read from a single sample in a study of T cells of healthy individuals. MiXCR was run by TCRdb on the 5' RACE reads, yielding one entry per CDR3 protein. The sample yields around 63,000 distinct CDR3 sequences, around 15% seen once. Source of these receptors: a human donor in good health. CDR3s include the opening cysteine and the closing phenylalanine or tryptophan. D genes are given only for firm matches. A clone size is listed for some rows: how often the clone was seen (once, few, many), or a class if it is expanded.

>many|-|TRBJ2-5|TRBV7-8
CASSNRQIIQETQYF
TGTGCCAGCAGCAACCGACAGATTATTCAAGAGACCCAGTACTTC
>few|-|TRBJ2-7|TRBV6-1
CASSEYHGSAIAYEQYF
TGTGCCAGCAGTGAATATCATGGATCGGCTATCGCCTACGAGCAGTACTTC
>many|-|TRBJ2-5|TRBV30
CAWRGEQETQYF
TGTGCCTGGCGGGGTGAGCAAGAGACCCAGTACTTC
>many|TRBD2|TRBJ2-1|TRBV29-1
CSVVLAESSYNEQFF
TGCAGCGTTGTACTAGCGGAGAGCTCCTACAATGAGCAGTTCTTC
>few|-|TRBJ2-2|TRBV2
CASRRDNTGELFF
TGTGCCAGCAGACGGGACAACACCGGGGAGCTGTTTTTT
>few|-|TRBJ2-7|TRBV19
CASSIMWGQEQYF
TGTGCCAGTAGTATAATGTGGGGGCAGGAGCAGTACTTC
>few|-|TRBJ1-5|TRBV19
CASSMGWEQPQHF
TGTGCCAGTAGTATGGGATGGGAACAGCCCCAGCATTTT
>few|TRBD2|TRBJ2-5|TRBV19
CASSILGEGETQYF
TGTGCCAGTAGTATATTGGGGGAGGGGGAGACCCAGTACTTC
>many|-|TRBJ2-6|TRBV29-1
CSGVAGANVLTF
TGCAGTGGTGTCGCTGGGGCCAACGTCCTGACTTTC
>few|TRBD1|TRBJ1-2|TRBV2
CASSDTGVGNYGYTF
TGTGCCAGCAGTGACACAGGGGTTGGGAACTATGGCTACACCTTC
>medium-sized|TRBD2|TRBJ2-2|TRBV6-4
CASSGRDTGELFF
TGTGCCAGCAGCGGGAGGGACACCGGGGAGCTGTTTTTT
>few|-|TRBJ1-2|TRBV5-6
CASSSIVRGTNYGYTF
TGTGCCAGCAGCTCTATCGTCAGGGGAACTAACTATGGCTACACCTTC
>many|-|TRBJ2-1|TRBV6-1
CASRVELVSYNEQFF
TGTGCCAGCAGAGTAGAGCTAGTGTCCTACAATGAGCAGTTCTTC
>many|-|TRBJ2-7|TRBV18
CASSLASFYEQYF
TGTGCCAGCTCCCTGGCCTCCTTCTACGAGCAGTACTTC
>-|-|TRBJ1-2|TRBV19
CASSSNTNYGYTF
TGTGCCAGTAGTTCAAACACTAACTATGGCTACACCTTC
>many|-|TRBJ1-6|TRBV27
CASSLGSAGVNYNSPLHF
TGTGCCAGCAGTTTGGGGTCTGCAGGGGTGAACTATAATTCACCCCTCCACTTT
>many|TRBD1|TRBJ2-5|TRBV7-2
CASSYPRAGTGYQETQYF
TGTGCCAGCAGCTACCCAAGGGCCGGGACAGGGTATCAAGAGACCCAGTACTTC
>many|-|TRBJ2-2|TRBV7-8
CASSLQGAHTGELFF
TGTGCCAGCAGCTTACAGGGTGCGCACACCGGGGAGCTGTTTTTT
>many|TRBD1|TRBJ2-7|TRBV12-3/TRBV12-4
CASRKGATYEQYF
TGTGCCAGCCGTAAGGGGGCTACCTACGAGCAGTACTTC
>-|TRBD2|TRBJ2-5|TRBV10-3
CAISDQGLAGVSETQYF
TGTGCCATCAGTGACCAAGGACTAGCGGGAGTTTCAGAGACCCAGTACTTC
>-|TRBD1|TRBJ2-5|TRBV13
CASSHSTGGKETQYF
TGTGCCAGCAGCCATTCCACAGGGGGCAAAGAGACCCAGTACTTC
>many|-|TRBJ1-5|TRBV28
CASSLGWSQPQHF
TGTGCCAGCAGTTTAGGTTGGAGTCAGCCCCAGCATTTT
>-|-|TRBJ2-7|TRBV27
CASRKTGPRLYEQYF
TGTGCCAGCAGGAAAACAGGGCCGAGACTCTACGAGCAGTACTTC
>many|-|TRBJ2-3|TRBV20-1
CSARLRITDTQYF
TGCAGTGCTAGATTGAGAATCACAGATACGCAGTATTTT
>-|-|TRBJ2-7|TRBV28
CASSLFRGAEQYF
TGTGCCAGCAGTTTATTTAGGGGGGCCGAGCAGTACTTC
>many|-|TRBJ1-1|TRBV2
CASRPHSTREAFF
TGTGCCTCTCGCCCCCATTCTACGAGGGAAGCTTTCTTT
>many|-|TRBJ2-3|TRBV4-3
CASSQDLILGTSTDTQYF
TGCGCCAGCAGCCAAGATCTTATTTTGGGGACTAGCACAGATACGCAGTATTTT
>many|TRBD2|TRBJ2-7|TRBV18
CASSPEAGIYEQYF
TGTGCCAGCTCACCGGAAGCGGGGATCTACGAGCAGTACTTC
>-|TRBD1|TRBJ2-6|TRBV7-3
CASSFDRAGANVLTF
TGTGCCAGCAGCTTTGACAGGGCGGGGGCCAACGTCCTGACTTTC
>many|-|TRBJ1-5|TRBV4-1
CASSQALFPVEDSNQPQHF
TGCGCCAGCAGCCAAGCCCTCTTTCCCGTAGAGGATAGCAATCAGCCCCAGCATTTT
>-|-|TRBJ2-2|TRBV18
CASSPPQPTGELFF
TGTGCCAGCTCACCCCCCCAGCCCACCGGGGAGCTGTTTTTT
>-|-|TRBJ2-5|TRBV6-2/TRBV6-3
CASSFLPGETQYF
TGTGCCAGCAGTTTCCTGCCCGGAGAGACCCAGTACTTC
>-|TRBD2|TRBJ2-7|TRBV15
CATSRDPSGGYEQYF
TGTGCCACCAGCAGAGATCCTAGCGGGGGCTACGAGCAGTACTTC
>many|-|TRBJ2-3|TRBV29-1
CSVELNINPHDTQYF
TGCAGCGTTGAACTGAATATAAATCCGCACGATACGCAGTATTTT
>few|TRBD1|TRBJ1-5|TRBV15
CATSRGQGAQPQHF
TGTGCCACCAGCAGAGGACAGGGGGCCCAGCCCCAGCATTTT
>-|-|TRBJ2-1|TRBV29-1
CSGLWTDYNEQFF
TGCAGCGGCCTATGGACAGACTACAATGAGCAGTTCTTC
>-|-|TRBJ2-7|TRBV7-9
CASSSPGTPSYEQYF
TGTGCCAGCAGCTCGCCGGGGACTCCCTCCTACGAGCAGTACTTC
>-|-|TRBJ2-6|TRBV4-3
CASSQDSNSGANVLTF
TGCGCCAGCAGCCAAGATTCTAACTCTGGGGCCAACGTCCTGACTTTC
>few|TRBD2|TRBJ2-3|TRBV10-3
CAISRQNQGSGGTDTQYF
TGTGCCATCAGTCGTCAGAACCAAGGGAGCGGGGGCACAGATACGCAGTATTTT
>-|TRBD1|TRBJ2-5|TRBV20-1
CSARAFGAGGVRDQYF
TGCAGTGCTAGAGCGTTTGGGGCAGGGGGCGTTCGGGACCAGTACTTC
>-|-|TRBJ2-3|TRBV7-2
CASSLGGNTDTQYF
TGTGCCAGCAGCTTAGGGGGTAACACAGATACGCAGTATTTT
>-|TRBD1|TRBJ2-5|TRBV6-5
CASRGTGGGQETQYF
TGTGCCAGCAGGGGGACAGGCGGCGGACAAGAGACCCAGTACTTC
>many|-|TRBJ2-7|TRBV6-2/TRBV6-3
CASRGFYEQYF
TGTGCCAGCCGGGGCTTTTACGAGCAGTACTTC
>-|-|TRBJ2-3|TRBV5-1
CASSLATSAPSTDTQYF
TGCGCCAGCAGCTTGGCCACGTCGGCCCCTAGCACAGATACGCAGTATTTT
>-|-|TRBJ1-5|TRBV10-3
CAISESMGDSRTRPQNQPQHF
TGTGCCATCAGTGAGTCGATGGGGGACTCTCGGACCCGACCGCAAAATCAGCCCCAGCATTTT
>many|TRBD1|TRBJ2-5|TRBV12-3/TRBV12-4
CASSPGTATQETQYF
TGTGCCAGCAGCCCAGGGACAGCTACTCAAGAGACCCAGTACTTC
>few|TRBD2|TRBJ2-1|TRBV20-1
CSARASGPYNEQFF
TGCAGTGCTAGAGCTAGCGGACCTTACAATGAGCAGTTCTTC
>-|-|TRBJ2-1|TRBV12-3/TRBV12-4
CASRAERIKYNEQFF
TGTGCCAGCAGAGCCGAGAGAATAAAGTACAATGAGCAGTTCTTC
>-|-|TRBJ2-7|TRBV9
CASSVEAASLPLYEQYF
TGTGCCAGCAGCGTAGAGGCAGCCTCTTTGCCGCTCTACGAGCAGTACTTC
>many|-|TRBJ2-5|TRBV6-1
CASSFPGDWETQYF
TGTGCCAGCAGTTTCCCAGGGGATTGGGAGACCCAGTACTTC
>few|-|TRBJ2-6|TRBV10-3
CAISGGLTSGANVLTF
TGTGCCATCAGCGGGGGACTGACCTCTGGGGCCAACGTCCTGACTTTC
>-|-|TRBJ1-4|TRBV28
CASSLYGERGKLFF
TGTGCCAGCAGTTTATACGGGGAGAGGGGAAAACTGTTTTTT
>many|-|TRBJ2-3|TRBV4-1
CASSQVVGLTDTQYF
TGCGCCAGCAGCCAAGTTGTCGGACTCACAGATACGCAGTATTTT
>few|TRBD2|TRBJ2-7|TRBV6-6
CASSLTSGPSSYEQYF
TGTGCCAGCAGTTTGACTAGCGGTCCTAGCTCCTACGAGCAGTACTTC
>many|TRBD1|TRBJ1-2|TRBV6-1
CASKSPGTGHYGYTF
TGTGCCAGCAAATCCCCCGGGACAGGTCACTATGGCTACACCTTC